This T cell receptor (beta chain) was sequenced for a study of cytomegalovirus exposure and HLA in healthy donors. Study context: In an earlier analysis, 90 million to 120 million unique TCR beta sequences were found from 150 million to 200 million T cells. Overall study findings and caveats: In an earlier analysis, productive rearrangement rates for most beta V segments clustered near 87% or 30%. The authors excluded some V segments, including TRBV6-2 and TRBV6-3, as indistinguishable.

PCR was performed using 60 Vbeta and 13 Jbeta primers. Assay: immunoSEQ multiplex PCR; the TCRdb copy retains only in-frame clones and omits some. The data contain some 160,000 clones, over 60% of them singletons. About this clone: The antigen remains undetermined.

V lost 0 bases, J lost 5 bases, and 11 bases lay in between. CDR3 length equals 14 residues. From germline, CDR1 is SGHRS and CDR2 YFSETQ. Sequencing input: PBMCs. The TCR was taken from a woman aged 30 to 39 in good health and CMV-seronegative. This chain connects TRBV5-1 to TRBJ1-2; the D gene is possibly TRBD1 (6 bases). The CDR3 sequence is CASSLDVTGYGYTF. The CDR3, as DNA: TGCGCCAGCAGCTTGGATGTGACAGGTTATGGCTACACCTTC. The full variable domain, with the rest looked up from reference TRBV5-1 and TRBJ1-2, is KAGVTQTPRYLIKTRGQQVTLSCSPISGHRSVSWYQQTPGQGLQFLFEYFSETQRNKGNFPGRFSGRQFSNSRSEMNVSTLELGDSALYLCASSLDVTGYGYTFGSGTRLTVV.